A selection of T cell receptor beta chains follows, all from one sample in a study of STAT5B mutations in CD4+ large granular lymphocyte leukemia. The method was immunoSEQ multiplex PCR; TCRdb's version includes in-frame clones alone and lacks a portion of them. The sample comprises more than 30,000 clones, 65% to 80% of which are singletons, and under 2.5% rests with the top ten. Sequencing was done on a sample of CD4+ T cells from blood buffy coats. The receptor set was obtained from a human donor in good health. The conserved cysteine and the conserved F or W are not part of the CDR3 here.

TRBV11-2	TRBJ1-6	ASSRDRGINNSPLH
TRBV30	TRBJ1-2	AWREGAYGYT
TRBV5-1	TRBJ1-4	ASSFDREREKLF
TRBV9	TRBJ2-7	ASSVAVWGEQY
TRBV5-1	TRBJ2-5	ASSLGGAHQETQY
TRBV2	TRBJ2-7	ASTPGAGPYEQY
TRBV6-6	TRBJ2-2	ASSGSGTSGTGELF
TRBV28	TRBJ2-5	ASTSRRETQY
TRBV6-1	TRBJ1-2	ASRGLGRSGYT
TRBV7-9	TRBJ2-7	ASSARDYHSYEQY
TRBV2	TRBJ1-1	ASSYNFLGVGDTEAF
TRBV7-9	TRBJ2-5	ASSLGGARETQY
TRBV5-4	TRBJ1-5	ASSLGGIGQPQH
TRBV7-9	TRBJ1-5	ASSSQGEGQPQH
TRBV12-5	TRBJ2-2	ASEAGGTGELF
TRBV5-6	TRBJ2-2	ASSTGLAGPGELF
TRBV28	TRBJ2-7	ASKAAVYEQY
TRBV5-1	TRBJ1-1	ASSVGQPNTEAF
TRBV6-1	TRBJ1-1	ASSPLQENTEAF
TRBV6-5	TRBJ1-4	ASSPRRHSEKLF
TRBV4-3	TRBJ2-3	ASSQDLAGGADTQY
TRBV6-5	TRBJ2-7	ASSYSTGEQY
TRBV11-2	TRBJ2-7	ASSLGRMTYEQY
TRBV4-2	TRBJ2-3	ASSQGSKDTQY
TRBV5-8	TRBJ2-3	ASSLVRSTDTQY
TRBV4-1	TRBJ1-6	ASSQERNSPLH
TRBV10-3	TRBJ1-4	ATSGPLNEKLF
TRBV2	TRBJ1-5	ASSHRVQPNQPQH
TRBV7-2	TRBJ2-7	ASSFGQGAREQY
TRBV2	TRBJ2-7	ASNLRGGAPYEQY
TRBV18	TRBJ1-5	ASSPTGNRNQPQH
TRBV2	TRBJ1-4	ASRARGLANEKLF
TRBV19	TRBJ2-1	ASSSGRGYNEQF
TRBV4-2	TRBJ1-3	ASSQKGFPSGNTIY
TRBV28	TRBJ2-5	ASSSSSGRGTQY
TRBV5-1	TRBJ2-1	ASSWNNEQF
TRBV2	TRBJ2-3	ASSSPSGAPTDTQY
TRBV5-6	TRBJ1-2	ASSSTALNYGYT
TRBV10-2	TRBJ2-1	AISSGTSYNEQF
TRBV7-9	TRBJ2-1	ATQERQEYNEQF
TRBV6-6	TRBJ1-1	ASSLGDHGNTEAF
TRBV18	TRBJ1-1	ASSPPAAPNTEAF
TRBV7-9	TRBJ2-1	ASSLDGGTYNEQF
TRBV5-1	TRBJ1-3	ASSLMGQTSSGNTIY
TRBV11-2	TRBJ1-2	ASSRQGMEGYT
TRBV9	TRBJ1-4	ASSVDAGGGEKLF